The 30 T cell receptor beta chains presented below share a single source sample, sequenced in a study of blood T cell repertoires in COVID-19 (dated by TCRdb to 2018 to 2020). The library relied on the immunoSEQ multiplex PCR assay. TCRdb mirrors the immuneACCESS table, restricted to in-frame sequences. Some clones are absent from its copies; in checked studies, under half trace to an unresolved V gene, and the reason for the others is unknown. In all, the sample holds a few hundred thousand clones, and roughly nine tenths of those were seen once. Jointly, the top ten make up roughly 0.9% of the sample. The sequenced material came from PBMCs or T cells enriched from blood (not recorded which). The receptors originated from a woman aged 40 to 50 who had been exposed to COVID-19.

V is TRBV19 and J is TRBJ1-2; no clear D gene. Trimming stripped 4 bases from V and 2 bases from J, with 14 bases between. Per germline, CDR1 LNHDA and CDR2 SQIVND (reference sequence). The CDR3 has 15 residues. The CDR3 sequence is CASSTLAGTNYGYTF. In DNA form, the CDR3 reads TGTGCCAGTAGTACCCTGGCGGGAACGAACTATGGCTACACCTTC.

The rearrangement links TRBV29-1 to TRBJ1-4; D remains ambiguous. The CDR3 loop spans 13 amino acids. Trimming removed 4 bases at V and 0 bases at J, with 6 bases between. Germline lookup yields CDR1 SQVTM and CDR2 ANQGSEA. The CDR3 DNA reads TGCAGCGTTGCCGAGTCAACTAATGAAAAACTGTTTTTT. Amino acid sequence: CSVAESTNEKLFF.

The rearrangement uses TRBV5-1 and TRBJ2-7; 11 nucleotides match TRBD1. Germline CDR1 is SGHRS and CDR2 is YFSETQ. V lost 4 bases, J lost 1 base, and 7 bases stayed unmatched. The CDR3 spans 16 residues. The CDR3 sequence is CASSPDRGRLSYEQYF. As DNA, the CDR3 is TGCGCCAGCAGCCCGGACAGGGGGCGGTTGTCCTACGAGCAGTACTTC. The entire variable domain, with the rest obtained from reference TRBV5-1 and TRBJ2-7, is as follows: KAGVTQTPRYLIKTRGQQVTLSCSPISGHRSVSWYQQTPGQGLQFLFEYFSETQRNKGNFPGRFSGRQFSNSRSEMNVSTLELGDSALYLCASSPDRGRLSYEQYFGPGTRLTVT.

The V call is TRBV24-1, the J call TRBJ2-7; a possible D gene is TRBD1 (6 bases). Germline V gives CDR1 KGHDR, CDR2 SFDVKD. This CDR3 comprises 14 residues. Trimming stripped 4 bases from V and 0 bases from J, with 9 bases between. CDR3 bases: TGTGCCACCAGTGAAGGGACACCCTCCTACGAGCAGTACTTC. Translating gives CATSEGTPSYEQYF.

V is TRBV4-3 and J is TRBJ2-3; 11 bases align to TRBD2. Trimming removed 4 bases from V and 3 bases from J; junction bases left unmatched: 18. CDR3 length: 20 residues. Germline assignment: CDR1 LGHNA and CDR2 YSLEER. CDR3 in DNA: TGCGCCAGCAGCCGAACCTATCTAGCGGGAGGAGCACCCGGTACAGATACGCAGTATTTT. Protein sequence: CASSRTYLAGGAPGTDTQYF.

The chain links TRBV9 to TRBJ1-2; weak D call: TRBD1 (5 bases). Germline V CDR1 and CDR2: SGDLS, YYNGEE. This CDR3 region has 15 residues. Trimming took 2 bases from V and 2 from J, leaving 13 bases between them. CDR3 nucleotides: TGTGCCAGCAGCGTCCTACCCGCAGGGAACTATGGCTACACCTTC. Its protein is CASSVLPAGNYGYTF.

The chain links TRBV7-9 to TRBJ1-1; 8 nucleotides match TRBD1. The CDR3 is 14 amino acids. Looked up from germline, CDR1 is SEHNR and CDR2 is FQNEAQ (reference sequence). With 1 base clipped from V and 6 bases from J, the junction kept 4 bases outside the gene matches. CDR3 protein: CASSLVQGVAEAFF. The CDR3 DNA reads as TGTGCCAGCAGCTTAGTACAGGGGGTCGCTGAAGCTTTCTTT.

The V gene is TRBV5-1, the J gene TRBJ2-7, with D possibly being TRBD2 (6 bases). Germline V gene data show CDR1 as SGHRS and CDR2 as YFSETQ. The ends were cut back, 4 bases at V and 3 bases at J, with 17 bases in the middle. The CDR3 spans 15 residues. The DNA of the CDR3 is TGCGCCAGCAGCAAGGATGGCGGGGCTTACTACGAGCAGTACTTC. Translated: CASSKDGGAYYEQYF. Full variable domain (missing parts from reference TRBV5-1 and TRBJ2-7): KAGVTQTPRYLIKTRGQQVTLSCSPISGHRSVSWYQQTPGQGLQFLFEYFSETQRNKGNFPGRFSGRQFSNSRSEMNVSTLELGDSALYLCASSKDGGAYYEQYFGPGTRLTVT.

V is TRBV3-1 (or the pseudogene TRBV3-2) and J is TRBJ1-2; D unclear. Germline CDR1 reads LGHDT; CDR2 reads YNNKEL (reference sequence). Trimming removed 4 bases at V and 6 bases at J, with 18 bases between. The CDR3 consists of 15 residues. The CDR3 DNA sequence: TGTGCCAGCAGCCCGATTGAACAGATTTGGGATGGCTACACCTTC. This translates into CASSPIEQIWDGYTF.

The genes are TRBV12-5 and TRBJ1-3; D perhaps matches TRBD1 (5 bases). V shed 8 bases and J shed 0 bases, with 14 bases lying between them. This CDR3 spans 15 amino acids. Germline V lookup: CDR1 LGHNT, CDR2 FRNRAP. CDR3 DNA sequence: TGTGCTAGTCGAGGCGGGGGGAACTCTGGAAACACCATATATTTT. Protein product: CASRGGGNSGNTIYF. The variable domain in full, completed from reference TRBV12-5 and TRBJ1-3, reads DARVTQTPRHKVTEMGQEVTMRCQPILGHNTVFWYRQTMMQGLELLAYFRNRAPLDDSGMPKDRFSAEMPDATLATLKIQPSEPRDSAVYFCASRGGGNSGNTIYFGEGSWLTVV.

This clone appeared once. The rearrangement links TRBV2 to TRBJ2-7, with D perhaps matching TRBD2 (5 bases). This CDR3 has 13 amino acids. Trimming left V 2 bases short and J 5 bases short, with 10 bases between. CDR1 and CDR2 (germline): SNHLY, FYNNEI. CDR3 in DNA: TGTGCCAGCAGTGAACTGAGGGAGAACGAGCAGTACTTC. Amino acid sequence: CASSELRENEQYF.

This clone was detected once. The CDR3 spells CAWSGVPRGTEAFF. The CDR3 region has the DNA TGTGCCTGGAGTGGGGTGCCCAGGGGAACTGAAGCTTTCTTT. V gene TRBV30 combines with J gene TRBJ1-1; maybe TRBD1 (6 bases). The germline V gene encodes CDR1 GTSNPN and CDR2 SVGIG (reference sequence). Trimming shortened V by 1 base and J by 5 bases, and 14 bases separated the two germline ends. The CDR3 has 14 amino acids.

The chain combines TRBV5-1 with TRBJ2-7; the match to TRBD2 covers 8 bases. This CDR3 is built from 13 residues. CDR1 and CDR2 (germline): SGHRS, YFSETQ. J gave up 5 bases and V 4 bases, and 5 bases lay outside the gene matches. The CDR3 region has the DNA TGCGCCAGCAGCCGACGTAGCGGGAACGAGCAGTACTTC. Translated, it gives CASSRRSGNEQYF.

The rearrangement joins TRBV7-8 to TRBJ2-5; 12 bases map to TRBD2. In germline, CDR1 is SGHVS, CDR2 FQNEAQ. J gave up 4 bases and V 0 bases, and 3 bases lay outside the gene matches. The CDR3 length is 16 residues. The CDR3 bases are TGTGCCAGCAGCTTAGCCCGACTAGCGGGGGTAGAGACCCAGTACTTC. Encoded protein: CASSLARLAGVETQYF.

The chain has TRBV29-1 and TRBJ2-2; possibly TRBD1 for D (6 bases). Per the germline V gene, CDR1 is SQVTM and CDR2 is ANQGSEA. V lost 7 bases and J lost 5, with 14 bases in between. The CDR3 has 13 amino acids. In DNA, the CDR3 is TGCAGCGCCTCAGGGGTCTTAACCGGGGAGCTGTTTTTT. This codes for CSASGVLTGELFF.

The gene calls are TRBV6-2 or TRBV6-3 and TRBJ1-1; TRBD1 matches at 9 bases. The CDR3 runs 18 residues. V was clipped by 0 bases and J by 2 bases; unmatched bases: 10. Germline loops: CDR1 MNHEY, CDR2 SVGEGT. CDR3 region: CASSYSRFRQGVNTEAFF. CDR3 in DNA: TGTGCCAGCAGTTACTCGCGCTTTCGACAGGGGGTTAACACTGAAGCTTTCTTT.

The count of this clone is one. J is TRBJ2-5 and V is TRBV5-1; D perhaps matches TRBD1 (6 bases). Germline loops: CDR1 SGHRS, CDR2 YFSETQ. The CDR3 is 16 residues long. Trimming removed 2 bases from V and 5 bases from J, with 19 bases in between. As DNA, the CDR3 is TGCGCCAGCAGCTTCGCCCCCGTCAGGGGTGGTGAGACCCAGTACTTC. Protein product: CASSFAPVRGGETQYF.

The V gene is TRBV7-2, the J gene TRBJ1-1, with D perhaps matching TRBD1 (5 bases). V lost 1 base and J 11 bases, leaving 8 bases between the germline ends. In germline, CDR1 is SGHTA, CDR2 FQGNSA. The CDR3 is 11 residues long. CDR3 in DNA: TGTGCCAGCAGCTTAGGGACATGGGCTTTCTTT. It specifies CASSLGTWAFF.

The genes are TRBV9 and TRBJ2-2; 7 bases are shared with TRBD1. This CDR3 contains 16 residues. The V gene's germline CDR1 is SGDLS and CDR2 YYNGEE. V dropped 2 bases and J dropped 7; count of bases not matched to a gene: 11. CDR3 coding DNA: TGTGCCAGCAGCGTTACCGTAGACAGGGATATCGGGGAGCTGTTTTTT. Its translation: CASSVTVDRDIGELFF.

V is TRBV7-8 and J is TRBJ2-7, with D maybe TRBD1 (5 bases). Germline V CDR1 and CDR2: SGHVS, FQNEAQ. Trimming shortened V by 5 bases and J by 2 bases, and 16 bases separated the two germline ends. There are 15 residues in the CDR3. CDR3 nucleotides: TGTGCCAGCAGCGCAGAGGTAGCAGGGACCTACGAGCAGTACTTC. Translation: CASSAEVAGTYEQYF. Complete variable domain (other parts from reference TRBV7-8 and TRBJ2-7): GAGVSQSPRYKVAKRGQDVALRCDPISGHVSLFWYQQALGQGPEFLTYFQNEAQLDKSGLPSDRFFAERPEGSVSTLKIQRTQQEDSAVYLCASSAEVAGTYEQYFGPGTRLTVT.

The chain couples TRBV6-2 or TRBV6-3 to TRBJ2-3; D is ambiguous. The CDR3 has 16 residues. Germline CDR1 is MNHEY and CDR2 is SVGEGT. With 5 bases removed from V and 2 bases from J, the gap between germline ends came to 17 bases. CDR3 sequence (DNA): TGTGCCAGCAGTCTCGAGTCCTCGATATTCACAGATACGCAGTATTTT. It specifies CASSLESSIFTDTQYF.

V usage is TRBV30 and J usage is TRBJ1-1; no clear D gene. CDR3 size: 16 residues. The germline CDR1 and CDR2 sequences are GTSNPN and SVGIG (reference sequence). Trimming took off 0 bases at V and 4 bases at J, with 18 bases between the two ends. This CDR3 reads CAWSVYSEGAATEAFF. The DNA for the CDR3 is TGTGCCTGGAGTGTATATTCAGAGGGTGCAGCCACTGAAGCTTTCTTT. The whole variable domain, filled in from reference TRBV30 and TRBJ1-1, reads SQTIHQWPATLVQPVGSPLSLECTVEGTSNPNLYWYRQAAGRGLQLLFYSVGIGQISSEVPQNLSASRPQDRQFILSSKKLLLSDSGFYLCAWSVYSEGAATEAFFGQGTRLTVV.

The CDR3 DNA reads as TGTGCCAGCAGCCCCACTTCTGGGGCCAACGTCCTGACTTTC. Translating gives CASSPTSGANVLTF. The chain carries TRBV7-2 and TRBJ2-6; D uncertain. Germline V gene sequence: CDR1 SGHTA, CDR2 FQGNSA. The CDR3 totals 14 residues. V shed 5 bases and J shed 1 base, with 6 bases lying between them.

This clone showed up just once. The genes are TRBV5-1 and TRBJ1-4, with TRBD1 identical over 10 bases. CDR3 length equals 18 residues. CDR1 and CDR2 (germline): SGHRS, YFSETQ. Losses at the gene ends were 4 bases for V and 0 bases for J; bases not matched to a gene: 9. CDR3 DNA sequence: TGCGCCAGCAGCCAGAGACAGGGGGCAACGGCAACTAATGAAAAACTGTTTTTT. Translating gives CASSQRQGATATNEKLFF.

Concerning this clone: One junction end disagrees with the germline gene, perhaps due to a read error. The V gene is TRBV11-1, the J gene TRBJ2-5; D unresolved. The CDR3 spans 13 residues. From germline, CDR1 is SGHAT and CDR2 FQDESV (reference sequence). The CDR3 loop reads CASSLRVRVDANF. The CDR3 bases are TGTGCCAGCAGCTTAAGAGTCCGGGTTGATGCGAACTTC.

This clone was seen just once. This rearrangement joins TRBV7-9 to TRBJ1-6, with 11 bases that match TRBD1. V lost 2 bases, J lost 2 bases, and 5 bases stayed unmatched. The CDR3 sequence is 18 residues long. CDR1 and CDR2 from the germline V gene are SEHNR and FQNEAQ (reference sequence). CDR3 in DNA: TGTGCCAGCAGCTTACTTGGACAGGGGGCCGCCTATAATTCACCCCTCCACTTT. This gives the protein CASSLLGQGAAYNSPLHF.

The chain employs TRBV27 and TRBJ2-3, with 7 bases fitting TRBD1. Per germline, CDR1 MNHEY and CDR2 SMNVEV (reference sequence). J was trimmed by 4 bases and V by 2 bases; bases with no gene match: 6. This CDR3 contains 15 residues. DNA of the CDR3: TGTGCCAGCAGTTTAAGGGGGCAACGGGCAGATACGCAGTATTTT. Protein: CASSLRGQRADTQYF.

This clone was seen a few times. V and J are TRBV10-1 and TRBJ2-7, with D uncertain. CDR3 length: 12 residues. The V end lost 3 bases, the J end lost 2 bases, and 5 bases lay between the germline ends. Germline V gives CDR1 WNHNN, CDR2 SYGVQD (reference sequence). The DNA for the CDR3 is TGCGCCAGCAGTGACAGTGCCTACGAGCAGTACTTC. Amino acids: CASSDSAYEQYF.

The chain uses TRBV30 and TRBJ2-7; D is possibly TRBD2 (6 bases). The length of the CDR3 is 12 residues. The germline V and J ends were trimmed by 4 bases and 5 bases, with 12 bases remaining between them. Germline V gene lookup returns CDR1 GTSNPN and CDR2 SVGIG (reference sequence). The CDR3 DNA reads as TGTGCCTGGACCGGGGGAAGCCACGAGCAGTACTTC. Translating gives CAWTGGSHEQYF.

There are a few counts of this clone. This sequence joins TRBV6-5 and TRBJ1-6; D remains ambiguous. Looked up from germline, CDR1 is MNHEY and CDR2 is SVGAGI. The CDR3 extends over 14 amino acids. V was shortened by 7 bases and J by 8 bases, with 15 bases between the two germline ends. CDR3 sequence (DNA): TGTGCCAGCACCATGGTCAGGTCGGATTCACCCCTCCACTTT. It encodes CASTMVRSDSPLHF.